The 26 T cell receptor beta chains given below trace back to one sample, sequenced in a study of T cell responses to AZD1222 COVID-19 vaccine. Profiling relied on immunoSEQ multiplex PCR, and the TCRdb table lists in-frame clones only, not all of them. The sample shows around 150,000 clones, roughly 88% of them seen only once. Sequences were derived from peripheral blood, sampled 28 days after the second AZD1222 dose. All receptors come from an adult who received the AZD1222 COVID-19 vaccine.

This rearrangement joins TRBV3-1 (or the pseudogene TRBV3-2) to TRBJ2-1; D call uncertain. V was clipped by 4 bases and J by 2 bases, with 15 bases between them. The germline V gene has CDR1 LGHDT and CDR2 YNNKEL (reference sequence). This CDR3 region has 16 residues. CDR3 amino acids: CASSLPLVAPYNEQFF. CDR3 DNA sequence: TGTGCCAGCAGCCTTCCCTTAGTGGCCCCCTACAATGAGCAGTTCTTC.

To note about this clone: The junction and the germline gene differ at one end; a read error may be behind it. Here the CDR3 reads CASSFTPGTEICF. The CDR3 DNA reads as TGTGCCAGCAGCTTTACGCCCGGGACAGAGATTTGTTTT. The V gene is TRBV7-9, the J gene TRBJ1-6, with 7 bases matching TRBD1. Germline CDR1 is SEHNR and CDR2 is FQNEAQ (reference sequence). This CDR3 region has 13 residues.

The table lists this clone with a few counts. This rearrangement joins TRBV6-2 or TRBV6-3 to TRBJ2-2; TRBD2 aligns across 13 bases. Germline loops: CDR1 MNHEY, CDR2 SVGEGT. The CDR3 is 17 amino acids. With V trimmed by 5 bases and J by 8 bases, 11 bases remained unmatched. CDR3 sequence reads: CASSRPGLAGVGGELFF. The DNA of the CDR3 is TGTGCCAGCAGTCGCCCCGGACTAGCGGGGGTGGGTGGGGAGCTGTTTTTT.

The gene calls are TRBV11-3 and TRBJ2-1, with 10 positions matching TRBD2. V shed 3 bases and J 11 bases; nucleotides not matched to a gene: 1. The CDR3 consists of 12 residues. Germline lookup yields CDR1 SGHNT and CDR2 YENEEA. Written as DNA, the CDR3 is TGTGCCAGCAGCTTTAGCGGGGGGCAGCAGTTCTTC. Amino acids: CASSFSGGQQFF.

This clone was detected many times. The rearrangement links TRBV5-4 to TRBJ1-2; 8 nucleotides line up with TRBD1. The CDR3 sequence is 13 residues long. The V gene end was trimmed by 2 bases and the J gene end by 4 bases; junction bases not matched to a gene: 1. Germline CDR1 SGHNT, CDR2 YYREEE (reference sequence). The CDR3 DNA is TGTGCCAGCAGCTTCGACAGGGGCTATGGCTACACCTTC. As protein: CASSFDRGYGYTF.

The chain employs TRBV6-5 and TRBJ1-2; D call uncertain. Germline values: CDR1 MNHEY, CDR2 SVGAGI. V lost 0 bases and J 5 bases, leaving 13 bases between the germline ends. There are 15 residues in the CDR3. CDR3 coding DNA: TGTGCCAGCAGTTACTCGAATCCCGCTAGGTATGGCTACACCTTC. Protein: CASSYSNPARYGYTF.

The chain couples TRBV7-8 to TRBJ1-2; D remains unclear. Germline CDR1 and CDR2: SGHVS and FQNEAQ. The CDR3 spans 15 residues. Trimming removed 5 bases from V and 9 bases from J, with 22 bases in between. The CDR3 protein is CASSPAGMREGSYTF. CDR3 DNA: TGTGCCAGCAGCCCGGCGGGAATGAGGGAGGGAAGCTACACCTTC. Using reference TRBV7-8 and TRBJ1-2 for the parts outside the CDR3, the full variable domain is GAGVSQSPRYKVAKRGQDVALRCDPISGHVSLFWYQQALGQGPEFLTYFQNEAQLDKSGLPSDRFFAERPEGSVSTLKIQRTQQEDSAVYLCASSPAGMREGSYTFGSGTRLTVV.

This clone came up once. For the CDR3, the DNA is TGCGCCAGCAGCTTGGCCCCGGGACCGATTAATGAAAAACTGTTTTTT. Amino acid sequence: CASSLAPGPINEKLFF. The chain employs TRBV5-1 and TRBJ1-4; possibly TRBD1 for D (5 bases). The ends were cut back, 0 bases at V and 4 bases at J, with 13 bases in the middle. Germline V gene data show CDR1 as SGHRS and CDR2 as YFSETQ. CDR3 length: 16 amino acids.

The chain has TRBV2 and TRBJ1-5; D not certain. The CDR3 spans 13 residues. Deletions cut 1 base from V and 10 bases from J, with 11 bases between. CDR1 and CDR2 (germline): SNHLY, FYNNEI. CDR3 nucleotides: TGTGCCAGCAGTGAAGACAGAGTAAGACCCCAGCATTTT. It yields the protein CASSEDRVRPQHF.

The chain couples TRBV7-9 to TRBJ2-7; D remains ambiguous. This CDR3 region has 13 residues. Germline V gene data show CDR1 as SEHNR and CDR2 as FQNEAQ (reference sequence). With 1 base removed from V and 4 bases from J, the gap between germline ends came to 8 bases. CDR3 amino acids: CASSLEEFYEQYF. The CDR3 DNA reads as TGTGCCAGCAGCTTAGAGGAGTTTTACGAGCAGTACTTC.

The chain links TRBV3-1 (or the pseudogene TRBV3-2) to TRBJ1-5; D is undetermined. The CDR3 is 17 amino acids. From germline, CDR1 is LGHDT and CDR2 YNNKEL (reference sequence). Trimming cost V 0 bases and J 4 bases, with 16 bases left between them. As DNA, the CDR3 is TGTGCCAGCAGCCAAGATCAGAACAGTGAAGGTAATCAGCCCCAGCATTTT. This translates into CASSQDQNSEGNQPQHF.

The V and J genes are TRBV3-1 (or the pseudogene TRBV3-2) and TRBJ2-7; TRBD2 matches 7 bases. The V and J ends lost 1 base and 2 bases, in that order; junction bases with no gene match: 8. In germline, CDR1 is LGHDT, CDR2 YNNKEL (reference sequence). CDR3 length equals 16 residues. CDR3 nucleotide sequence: TGTGCCAGCAGCCAAGTAGGTAGCGGGCGTGCCTACGAGCAGTACTTC. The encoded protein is CASSQVGSGRAYEQYF.

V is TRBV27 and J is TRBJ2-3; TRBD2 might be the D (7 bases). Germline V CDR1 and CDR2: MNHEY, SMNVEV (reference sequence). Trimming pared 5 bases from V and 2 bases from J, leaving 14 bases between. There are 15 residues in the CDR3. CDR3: CASSTRGGDTDTQYF. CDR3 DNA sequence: TGTGCCAGCAGTACACGAGGGGGGGACACAGATACGCAGTATTTT.

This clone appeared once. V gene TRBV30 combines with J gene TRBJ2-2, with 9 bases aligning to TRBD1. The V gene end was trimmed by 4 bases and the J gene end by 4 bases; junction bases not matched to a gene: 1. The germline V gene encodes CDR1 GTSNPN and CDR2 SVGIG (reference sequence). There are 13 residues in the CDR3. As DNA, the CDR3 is TGTGCCTGGAACAGGGGGCTCACCGGGGAGCTGTTTTTT. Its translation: CAWNRGLTGELFF.

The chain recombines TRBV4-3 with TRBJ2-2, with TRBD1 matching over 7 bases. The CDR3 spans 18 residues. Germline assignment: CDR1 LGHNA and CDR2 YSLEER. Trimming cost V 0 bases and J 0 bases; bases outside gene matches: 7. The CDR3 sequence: CASSQDSLGQPNTGELFF. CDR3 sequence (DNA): TGCGCCAGCAGCCAAGATTCCCTGGGACAGCCGAACACCGGGGAGCTGTTTTTT.

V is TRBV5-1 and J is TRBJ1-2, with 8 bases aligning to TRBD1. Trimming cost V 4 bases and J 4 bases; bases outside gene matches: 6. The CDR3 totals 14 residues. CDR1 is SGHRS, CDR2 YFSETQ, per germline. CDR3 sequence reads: CASSLGTGVYGYTF. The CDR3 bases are TGCGCCAGCAGCCTCGGGACAGGAGTCTATGGCTACACCTTC.

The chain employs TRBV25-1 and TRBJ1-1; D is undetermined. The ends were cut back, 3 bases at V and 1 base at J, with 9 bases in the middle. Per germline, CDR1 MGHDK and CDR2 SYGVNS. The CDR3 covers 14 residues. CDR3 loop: CASSESGRNTEAFF. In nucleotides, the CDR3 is TGTGCCAGCAGTGAGTCAGGAAGGAACACTGAAGCTTTCTTT. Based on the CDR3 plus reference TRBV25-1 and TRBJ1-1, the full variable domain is EADIYQTPRYLVIGTGKKITLECSQTMGHDKMYWYQQDPGMELHLIHYSYGVNSTEKGDLSSESTVSRIRTEHFPLTLESARPSHTSQYLCASSESGRNTEAFFGQGTRLTVV.

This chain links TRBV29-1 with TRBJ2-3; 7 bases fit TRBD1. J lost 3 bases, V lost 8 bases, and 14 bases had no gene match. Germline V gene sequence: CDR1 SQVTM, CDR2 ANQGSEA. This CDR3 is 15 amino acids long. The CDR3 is CSLADRVKGTDTQYF. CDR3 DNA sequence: TGCAGCTTAGCCGACAGGGTAAAGGGGACAGATACGCAGTATTTT.

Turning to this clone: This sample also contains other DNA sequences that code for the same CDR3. CDR3 loop: CASSLGNQPQHF. For the CDR3, the DNA is TGTGCCAGCAGCTTAGGGAATCAGCCCCAGCATTTT. This sequence joins TRBV7-9 and TRBJ1-5; D unresolved. V was clipped by 1 base and J by 4 bases, with 2 bases between them. The germline V gene has CDR1 SEHNR and CDR2 FQNEAQ (reference sequence). CDR3 length: 12 residues.

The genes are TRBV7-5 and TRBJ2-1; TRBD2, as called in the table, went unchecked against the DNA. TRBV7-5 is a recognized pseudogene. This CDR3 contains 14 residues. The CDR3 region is CARRRRTDYNEQFF. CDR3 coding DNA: TGTGCCAGAAGAAGGAGGACGGATTACAATGAGCAGTTCTTC.

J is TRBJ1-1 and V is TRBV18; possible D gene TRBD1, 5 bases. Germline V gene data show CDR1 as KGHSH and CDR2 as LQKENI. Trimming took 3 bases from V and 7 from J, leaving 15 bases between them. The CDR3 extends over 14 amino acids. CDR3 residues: CASSPGSQGSEAFF. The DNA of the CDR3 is TGTGCCAGCTCACCTGGCTCGCAGGGCAGTGAAGCTTTCTTT.

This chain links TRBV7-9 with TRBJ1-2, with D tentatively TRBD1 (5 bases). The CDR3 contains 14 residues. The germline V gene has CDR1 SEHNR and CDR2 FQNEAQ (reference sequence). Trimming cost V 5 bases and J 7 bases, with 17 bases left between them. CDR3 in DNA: TGTGCCAGCAGCCCCATGGGGCCCTCGGTTGGCTACACCTTC. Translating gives CASSPMGPSVGYTF. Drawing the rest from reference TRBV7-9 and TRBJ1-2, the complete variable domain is DTGVSQNPRHKITKRGQNVTFRCDPISEHNRLYWYRQTLGQGPEFLTYFQNEAQLEKSRLLSDRFSAERPKGSFSTLEIQRTEQGDSAMYLCASSPMGPSVGYTFGSGTRLTVV.

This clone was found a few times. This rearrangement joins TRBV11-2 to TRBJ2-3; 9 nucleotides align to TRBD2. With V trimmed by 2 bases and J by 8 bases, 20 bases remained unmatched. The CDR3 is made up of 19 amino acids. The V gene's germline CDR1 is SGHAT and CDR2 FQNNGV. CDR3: CASSLMGRSSGGSPGTQYF. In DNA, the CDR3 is TGTGCCAGCAGCTTAATGGGGAGGAGTAGCGGGGGATCCCCCGGTACGCAGTATTTT.

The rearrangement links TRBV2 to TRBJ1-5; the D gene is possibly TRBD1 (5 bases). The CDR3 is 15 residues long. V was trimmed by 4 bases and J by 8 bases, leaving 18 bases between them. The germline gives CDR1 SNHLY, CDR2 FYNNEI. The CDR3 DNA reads TGTGCCAGCAGTGTGGAGGGGAGCCGGACGGAGCCCCAGCATTTT. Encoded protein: CASSVEGSRTEPQHF. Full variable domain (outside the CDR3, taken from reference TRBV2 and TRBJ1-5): EPEVTQTPSHQVTQMGQEVILRCVPISNHLYFYWYRQILGQKVEFLVSFYNNEISEKSEIFDDQFSVERPDGSNFTLKIRSTKLEDSAMYFCASSVEGSRTEPQHFGDGTRLSIL.

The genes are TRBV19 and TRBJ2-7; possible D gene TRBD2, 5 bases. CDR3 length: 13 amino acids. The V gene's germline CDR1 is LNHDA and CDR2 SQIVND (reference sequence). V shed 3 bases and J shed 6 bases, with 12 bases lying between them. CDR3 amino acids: CASSMSDSVEQYF. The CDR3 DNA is TGTGCCAGTAGTATGTCGGACTCGGTCGAGCAGTACTTC. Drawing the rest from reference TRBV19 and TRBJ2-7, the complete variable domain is DGGITQSPKYLFRKEGQNVTLSCEQNLNHDAMYWYRQDPGQGLRLIYYSQIVNDFQKGDIAEGYSVSREKKESFPLTVTSAQKNPTAFYLCASSMSDSVEQYFGPGTRLTVT.

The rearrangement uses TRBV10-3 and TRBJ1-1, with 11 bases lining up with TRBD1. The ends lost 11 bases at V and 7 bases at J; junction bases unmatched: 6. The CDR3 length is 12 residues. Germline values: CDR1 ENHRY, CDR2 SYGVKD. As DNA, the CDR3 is TGTGCCTGCGGGGGACAGGGGGATGAAGCTTTCTTT. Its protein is CACGGQGDEAFF.